The 20 T cell receptor beta chains below come from one sample, sequenced in a study of radiation and T cells in renal cell carcinoma. Some clones are missing from TCRdb's copy, which holds only in-frame ones; the method was immunoSEQ multiplex PCR. The sample lists approximately 170,000 clones, approximately 90% occurring once. Time point described: blood 4 weeks post-SBRT, at nephrectomy. Treatment indicated: 15 Gy SBRT to primary tumor, nephrectomy 4 weeks later. The sequenced sample was blood, obtained from a patient whose treatment included radiotherapy and nephrectomy. The origin of the receptors is a woman in her 50s with renal cell carcinoma.

This chain joins TRBV9 and TRBJ2-1; 11 nucleotides agree with TRBD2. This CDR3 is 16 amino acids long. The V gene end was trimmed by 0 bases and the J gene end by 5 bases; junction bases not matched to a gene: 4. Per germline, CDR1 SGDLS and CDR2 YYNGEE. CDR3 in amino acids: CASSVELAGVHNEQFF. DNA of the CDR3: TGTGCCAGCAGCGTAGAACTAGCGGGGGTGCACAATGAGCAGTTCTTC.

The chain carries TRBV14 and TRBJ1-4; TRBD1 might be the D (6 bases). The germline gives CDR1 SGHDN, CDR2 FVKESK. V was pared by 5 bases and J by 3 bases, with 13 bases between. The CDR3 totals 15 residues. Here the CDR3 DNA reads TGTGCCAGCAGCTCTGTGGGGGCCTCTAATGAAAAACTGTTTTTT. Amino acids: CASSSVGASNEKLFF.

V gene TRBV7-2 combines with J gene TRBJ1-6, with D possibly matching TRBD1 (5 bases). The CDR3 length is 16 residues. In germline, CDR1 is SGHTA, CDR2 FQGNSA. V dropped 2 bases and J dropped 6 bases, with 14 bases sitting between them. The chain's CDR3 is CASSLFQGFGNSPLHF. The CDR3 nucleotides read TGTGCCAGCAGCTTATTCCAGGGATTCGGTAATTCACCCCTCCACTTT.

V usage is TRBV19 and J usage is TRBJ1-1; tentative D call: TRBD1 (6 bases). V dropped 8 bases and J dropped 2 bases, with 18 bases sitting between them. CDR1 and CDR2 from the germline V gene are LNHDA and SQIVND (reference sequence). This CDR3 is 15 amino acids long. The CDR3: CASHRSTQGNTEAFF. CDR3 DNA sequence: TGTGCCAGTCACCGCAGCACACAGGGAAACACTGAAGCTTTCTTT.

V is TRBV6-4 and J is TRBJ2-1; the match to TRBD2 covers 12 bases. The V gene's germline CDR1 is MRHNA and CDR2 SNTAGT. The CDR3 loop spans 15 amino acids. J gave up 3 bases and V 4 bases, and 1 base lay outside the gene matches. The CDR3 region is CASSVTSGGYNEQFF. In DNA form, the CDR3 reads TGTGCCAGCAGTGTGACTAGCGGGGGCTACAATGAGCAGTTCTTC.

The chain combines TRBV19 with TRBJ2-3, with D uncertain. V lost 3 bases, J lost 0 bases, and 13 bases lay in between. Germline V gene sequence: CDR1 LNHDA, CDR2 SQIVND (reference sequence). The CDR3 runs 16 residues. CDR3 loop: CASSIREERSTDTQYF. CDR3 coding DNA: TGTGCCAGTAGTATTCGCGAGGAACGGAGCACAGATACGCAGTATTTT.

V is TRBV7-6 and J is TRBJ2-2; 11 bases are shared with TRBD2. CDR1 and CDR2 from the germline V gene are SGHVS and FNYEAQ. The trim removed 1 base at V and 6 bases at J, leaving 4 bases unmatched. This CDR3 has 16 residues. CDR3 nucleotides: TGTGCCAGCAGCTTAGGGCCGGGACTAGCGGCCGGGGAGCTGTTTTTT. Protein: CASSLGPGLAAGELFF.

The V call is TRBV6-1, the J call TRBJ1-2; perhaps TRBD1 as D (5 bases). The germline CDR1 and CDR2 sequences are MNHNS and SASEGT. The CDR3 is made up of 12 amino acids. The ends were cut back, 5 bases at V and 5 bases at J, with 9 bases in the middle. The CDR3 sequence is CASSMQGYGYTF. As DNA, the CDR3 is TGTGCCAGCAGTATGCAGGGTTATGGCTACACCTTC.

The rearrangement uses TRBV5-8 and TRBJ1-5; 10 bases are shared with TRBD1. The V segment lost 3 bases and the J segment 5 bases; nucleotides outside the gene matches: 2. In germline, CDR1 is SGHTS, CDR2 YDEGEE. The CDR3 totals 14 residues. The CDR3: CASSWTGGDQPQHF. In DNA form, the CDR3 reads TGTGCCAGCAGCTGGACAGGGGGGGATCAGCCCCAGCATTTT.

The table lists this clone with a count of one. V is TRBV5-8 and J is TRBJ2-3; D is uncertain. Trimming shortened V by 4 bases and J by 0 bases, and 12 bases separated the two germline ends. Germline V gene data show CDR1 as SGHTS and CDR2 as YDEGEE. The CDR3 extends over 15 amino acids. The CDR3 loop is CASSPSRVSTDTQYF. CDR3 in DNA: TGTGCCAGCAGCCCTTCCAGAGTTAGCACAGATACGCAGTATTTT.

This clone has only a few counts. V gene TRBV18 combines with J gene TRBJ1-5; 9 bases align to TRBD1. This CDR3 spans 16 amino acids. V was clipped by 3 bases and J by 5 bases; unmatched bases: 8. Germline CDR1 is KGHSH and CDR2 is LQKENI. CDR3 protein: CASSPGQGRRDQPQHF. DNA for the CDR3: TGTGCCAGCTCACCGGGACAGGGCCGAAGGGATCAGCCCCAGCATTTT.

This clone came up a few times. The V gene is TRBV5-1, the J gene TRBJ1-5, with D perhaps TRBD1 (6 bases). Germline assignment: CDR1 SGHRS and CDR2 YFSETQ. The CDR3 is 14 residues long. V was cut by 4 bases and J by 5 bases, with 13 bases left in between. CDR3: CASSPEGGDQPQHF. The CDR3 DNA reads as TGCGCCAGCAGCCCCGAAGGGGGAGATCAGCCCCAGCATTTT.

This clone was found a few times. This chain connects TRBV2 to TRBJ1-5; a possible D gene is TRBD1 (5 bases). CDR1 is SNHLY and CDR2 is FYNNEI in the germline V gene. This CDR3 is 14 amino acids long. Trimming left V 4 bases short and J 3 bases short, with 10 bases between. CDR3 coding DNA: TGTGCCAGCAGTGGCGACAGTCCCAATCAGCCCCAGCATTTT. It yields the protein CASSGDSPNQPQHF.

Concerning this clone: The junction differs from germline at one of its ends, possibly a read error. The rearrangement links TRBV5-1 to TRBJ1-2; D call uncertain. This CDR3 comprises 13 residues. Germline CDR1 reads SGHRS; CDR2 reads YFSETQ. In nucleotides, the CDR3 is TGCGCCAGCAGCTTGGACGGAGAGGGTTCTCTCCCCTTC. It is translated as CASSLDGEGSLPF.

The chain uses TRBV5-4 and TRBJ2-7; 8 bases are shared with TRBD1. V lost 5 bases, J lost 1 base, and 5 bases stayed unmatched. The CDR3 runs 14 residues. Germline assignment: CDR1 SGHNT and CDR2 YYREEE (reference sequence). This chain's CDR3 is CASSSRQGSYEQYF. CDR3 sequence (DNA): TGTGCCAGCAGTTCAAGACAGGGGTCCTACGAGCAGTACTTC.

The V gene is TRBV5-6, the J gene TRBJ2-1, with 11 bases matching TRBD2. The CDR3 loop spans 15 amino acids. The junction had 5 bases not matched to a gene; V was cut back by 2 bases and J by 7 bases. Germline CDR1 and CDR2: SGHDT and YYEEEE. CDR3 coding DNA: TGTGCCAGCAGCTTTAGCGGGGGGGCATGGAATGAGCAGTTCTTC. This translates into CASSFSGGAWNEQFF.

This clone has just one count. The chain is built from TRBV6-1 and TRBJ1-2; D not certain. V lost 1 base, J lost 5 bases, and 14 bases lay in between. The germline CDR1 and CDR2 sequences are MNHNS and SASEGT. The CDR3 has 15 amino acids. The CDR3 reads CASSEGMGATYGYTF. Here the CDR3 DNA reads TGTGCCAGCAGTGAAGGCATGGGTGCTACTTATGGCTACACCTTC.

The chain links TRBV10-3 to TRBJ2-6, with 10 bases identical to TRBD1. Unmatched junction bases numbered 15, after V lost 9 bases and J lost 4 bases. Per germline, CDR1 ENHRY and CDR2 SYGVKD. This CDR3 is 18 amino acids long. CDR3 in amino acids: CAMSPGTGDPRGANVLTF. CDR3 nucleotide sequence: TGTGCCATGAGTCCAGGGACAGGGGATCCGAGAGGGGCCAACGTCCTGACTTTC.

The V call is TRBV19, the J call TRBJ1-2; D is unclear. The V gene's germline CDR1 is LNHDA and CDR2 SQIVND (reference sequence). This CDR3 has 15 amino acids. V lost 3 bases, J lost 0 bases, and 11 bases lay in between. CDR3 region: CASSISGRSNYGYTF. The CDR3 DNA reads as TGTGCCAGTAGTATCAGCGGCAGATCTAACTATGGCTACACCTTC.

The chain couples TRBV7-5 to TRBJ2-3; TRBD1, the table's D call, was not compared with the DNA. TRBV7-5 is described as a pseudogene. The CDR3 totals 16 residues. The CDR3 protein is CARSLEPGQTTDTQYF. As DNA, the CDR3 is TGTGCCAGAAGCTTAGAACCCGGACAGACCACAGATACGCAGTATTTT.